These T cell receptor beta chains were read from a single sample in a study of control samples from healthy donors and cancer patients. Profiled with immunoSEQ multiplex PCR; TCRdb holds only in-frame clones, not every one. The sample contains 130,000 or so clones, approximately 90% of which appear only once. The sequenced sample was blood. Receptor source: a man aged 25 to 40 in good health. The CDR3 runs from the conserved cysteine through the conserved F or W. D genes are given only for firm matches. A row's size may be missing; if present it is once, few, many or a size class.

abundance: NA; j_gene: TRBJ2-1; d_gene: NA; v_gene: TRBV27; CDR3nt: TGTGCCAGCAGGAAGACCTACAATGAGCAGTTCTTC; CDR3aa: CASRKTYNEQFF
abundance: NA; j_gene: TRBJ2-3; d_gene: NA; v_gene: TRBV3-1/TRBV3-2; CDR3nt: TGTGCCAGCAGCCCCACGACAGATACGCAGTATTTT; CDR3aa: CASSPTTDTQYF
abundance: NA; j_gene: TRBJ2-1; d_gene: TRBD1; v_gene: TRBV6-5; CDR3nt: TGTGCCAGCAGCCACCGGGACAGGGATGACAATGAGCAGTTCTTC; CDR3aa: CASSHRDRDDNEQFF
abundance: NA; j_gene: TRBJ2-7; d_gene: NA; v_gene: TRBV11-3; CDR3nt: TGTGCCAGCAGCTTGGACGGCGAGCAGTACTTC; CDR3aa: CASSLDGEQYF
abundance: NA; j_gene: TRBJ2-2; d_gene: NA; v_gene: TRBV6-5; CDR3nt: TGTGCCAGCAGTTACGCCGAGAACACCGGGGAGCTGTTTTTT; CDR3aa: CASSYAENTGELFF
abundance: NA; j_gene: TRBJ2-3; d_gene: TRBD2; v_gene: TRBV5-1; CDR3nt: TGCGCCAGCGGGACTAGCGGGGACCTTCGCACAGATACGCAGTATTTT; CDR3aa: CASGTSGDLRTDTQYF
abundance: NA; j_gene: TRBJ1-5; d_gene: NA; v_gene: TRBV27; CDR3nt: TGTGCCAGCAGTTTAACGGCCGAGGTGTGGAATCAGCCCCAGCATTTT; CDR3aa: CASSLTAEVWNQPQHF
abundance: once; j_gene: TRBJ2-3; d_gene: TRBD2; v_gene: TRBV5-1; CDR3nt: TGCGCCAGCAGCTCTCGACTAGCGGGGGGAATAGATACGCAGTATTTT; CDR3aa: CASSSRLAGGIDTQYF
abundance: NA; j_gene: TRBJ1-6; d_gene: NA; v_gene: TRBV5-4; CDR3nt: TGTGCCAGCCGGACAGCTTCTTATAATTCACCCCTCCACTTT; CDR3aa: CASRTASYNSPLHF
abundance: NA; j_gene: TRBJ1-2; d_gene: TRBD1; v_gene: TRBV25-1; CDR3nt: TGTGCCAGCAGTGAGGGACAGGTAGCCGGCTACACCTTC; CDR3aa: CASSEGQVAGYTF
abundance: NA; j_gene: TRBJ1-2; d_gene: NA; v_gene: TRBV12-5; CDR3nt: TGTGCTAGTGGTTTGAAAGACAAGAACTATGGCTACACCTTC; CDR3aa: CASGLKDKNYGYTF
abundance: NA; j_gene: TRBJ1-2; d_gene: NA; v_gene: TRBV28; CDR3nt: TGTGCCAGCAGTTTCAGGAAGGGAGTCTATGGCTACACCTTC; CDR3aa: CASSFRKGVYGYTF
abundance: NA; j_gene: TRBJ1-2; d_gene: NA; v_gene: TRBV11-3; CDR3nt: TGTGCCAGCAGCTGGACCGCACTAGCAGTTGGCTACACCTTC; CDR3aa: CASSWTALAVGYTF
abundance: NA; j_gene: TRBJ2-1; d_gene: NA; v_gene: TRBV9; CDR3nt: TGTGCCAGCAGCGTCCCGGATTTTCCCTCCTACAATGAGCAGTTCTTC; CDR3aa: CASSVPDFPSYNEQFF
abundance: NA; j_gene: TRBJ1-1; d_gene: TRBD1; v_gene: TRBV12-5; CDR3nt: TGTGCTAGTGGTTTGATCACCGGGACAGAGATAGACACTGAAGCTTTCTTT; CDR3aa: CASGLITGTEIDTEAFF
abundance: NA; j_gene: TRBJ1-1; d_gene: NA; v_gene: TRBV5-1; CDR3nt: TGCGCCAGCAGTAGAGAGGACAGCACCTTGAACACTGAAGCTTTCTTT; CDR3aa: CASSREDSTLNTEAFF
abundance: NA; j_gene: TRBJ1-2; d_gene: TRBD1; v_gene: TRBV2; CDR3nt: TGTGCCAGCCGCGGGACAGGGGCGAACTATGGCTACACCTTC; CDR3aa: CASRGTGANYGYTF
abundance: NA; j_gene: TRBJ1-5; d_gene: TRBD1; v_gene: TRBV2; CDR3nt: TGTGCCAGCAAGACAGGGGCATCGAGCAATCAGCCCCAGCATTTT; CDR3aa: CASKTGASSNQPQHF
abundance: NA; j_gene: TRBJ1-1; d_gene: TRBD1; v_gene: TRBV27; CDR3nt: TGTGCCAGCAGTTTATCCTTCTCAGGGGGGTTTAACACTGAAGCTTTCTTT; CDR3aa: CASSLSFSGGFNTEAFF
abundance: once; j_gene: TRBJ1-2; d_gene: NA; v_gene: TRBV28; CDR3nt: TGTGCCAGCAGCACCGGGACTGTCTATGGCTACACCTTC; CDR3aa: CASSTGTVYGYTF
abundance: NA; j_gene: TRBJ2-5; d_gene: TRBD1; v_gene: TRBV13; CDR3nt: TGTGCCAGCAGCACAGGGGGGACAGGGTTCCAAGAGACCCAGTACTTC; CDR3aa: CASSTGGTGFQETQYF
abundance: NA; j_gene: TRBJ1-2; d_gene: NA; v_gene: TRBV12-3/TRBV12-4; CDR3nt: TGTGCCAGCAGTTTAGGAGATGGCTACACCTTC; CDR3aa: CASSLGDGYTF
abundance: NA; j_gene: TRBJ1-4; d_gene: NA; v_gene: TRBV3-1/TRBV3-2; CDR3nt: TGTGCCAGCAGCCCGGGACAACGTAATGAAAAACTGTTTTTT; CDR3aa: CASSPGQRNEKLFF
abundance: NA; j_gene: TRBJ2-5; d_gene: NA; v_gene: TRBV30; CDR3nt: TGTGCCTGGGATGGGTCGGGGGCGGAGACCCAGTACTTC; CDR3aa: CAWDGSGAETQYF
abundance: NA; j_gene: TRBJ1-2; d_gene: TRBD1; v_gene: TRBV11-2; CDR3nt: TGTGCCAGCAGCCTACCGAGCCAAGGGGGCGGGTCGGGGGGCTACACCTTC; CDR3aa: CASSLPSQGGGSGGYTF
abundance: NA; j_gene: TRBJ2-1; d_gene: TRBD1; v_gene: TRBV7-2; CDR3nt: TGTGCCAGCAGCACCTACAGGGGAAGCTCCTACAATGAGCAGTTCTTC; CDR3aa: CASSTYRGSSYNEQFF
abundance: NA; j_gene: TRBJ2-7; d_gene: NA; v_gene: TRBV29-1; CDR3nt: TGCAGCGTTGTGGAACACAACTCCTACGAGCAGTACTTC; CDR3aa: CSVVEHNSYEQYF
abundance: NA; j_gene: TRBJ1-4; d_gene: NA; v_gene: TRBV6-5; CDR3nt: TGTGCCAGCAGTCCTCCCAGGGCGCGGGCTGAAAAACTGTTTTTT; CDR3aa: CASSPPRARAEKLFF
abundance: NA; j_gene: TRBJ2-5; d_gene: TRBD1; v_gene: TRBV2; CDR3nt: TGTGCCAGCAGTGACCAGGGGGCGGGGCAAGAGACCCAGTACTTC; CDR3aa: CASSDQGAGQETQYF
abundance: NA; j_gene: TRBJ1-4; d_gene: TRBD1; v_gene: TRBV30; CDR3nt: TGTGCCTACACCCAGGGGGCTCGGGGGCCTCAGATTAATGAAAAACTGTTTTTT; CDR3aa: CAYTQGARGPQINEKLFF
abundance: NA; j_gene: TRBJ1-1; d_gene: NA; v_gene: TRBV12-3/TRBV12-4; CDR3nt: TGTGCCAGCAGTTTCGCAAGGAACACTGAAGCTTTCTTT; CDR3aa: CASSFARNTEAFF
abundance: few; j_gene: TRBJ2-5; d_gene: TRBD1; v_gene: TRBV19; CDR3nt: TGTGCCAGTAGTCAACCGGGACAGCAAGAGACCCAGTACTTC; CDR3aa: CASSQPGQQETQYF
abundance: NA; j_gene: TRBJ2-2; d_gene: TRBD1; v_gene: TRBV14; CDR3nt: TGTGCCAGCAGCGGACAGGGAGGAACCGGGGAGCTGTTTTTT; CDR3aa: CASSGQGGTGELFF
abundance: NA; j_gene: TRBJ2-2; d_gene: TRBD2; v_gene: TRBV2; CDR3nt: TGTGCCAGCAGCGCCGGGACTAGCGGGGGGACCGGGGAGCTGTTTTTT; CDR3aa: CASSAGTSGGTGELFF
abundance: NA; j_gene: TRBJ1-5; d_gene: NA; v_gene: TRBV4-2; CDR3nt: TGTGCCAGCAGCCAAGACGAGGGGATCAATCAGCCCCAGCATTTT; CDR3aa: CASSQDEGINQPQHF
abundance: NA; j_gene: TRBJ1-6; d_gene: NA; v_gene: TRBV6-1; CDR3nt: TGTGCCAGCAGTGAGTACTCAGGCGGATCACCCCTCCACTTT; CDR3aa: CASSEYSGGSPLHF
abundance: NA; j_gene: TRBJ1-6; d_gene: TRBD1; v_gene: TRBV30; CDR3nt: TGTGCCTGGAGTATTCTGACAGGGGGCGATTCACCCCTCCACTTT; CDR3aa: CAWSILTGGDSPLHF
abundance: NA; j_gene: TRBJ2-4; d_gene: NA; v_gene: TRBV18; CDR3nt: TGTGCCAGCTCACCCCCGGGACCGCGGAGATCCGGGATAGCCAAAAACATTCAGTACTTC; CDR3aa: CASSPPGPRRSGIAKNIQYF
abundance: NA; j_gene: TRBJ2-3; d_gene: TRBD2; v_gene: TRBV7-2; CDR3nt: TGTGCCAGCAGCCCCCTGGGACTAGTAGCAGATACGCAGTATTTT; CDR3aa: CASSPLGLVADTQYF
abundance: NA; j_gene: TRBJ2-2; d_gene: NA; v_gene: TRBV27; CDR3nt: TGTGCCAGCAGTTTATCCAGGCAGAACACCGGGGAGCTGTTTTTT; CDR3aa: CASSLSRQNTGELFF
abundance: NA; j_gene: TRBJ2-3; d_gene: NA; v_gene: TRBV9; CDR3nt: TGTGCCAGCAGCGTAGTGGGCACAGATACGCAGTATTTT; CDR3aa: CASSVVGTDTQYF
abundance: NA; j_gene: TRBJ1-5; d_gene: TRBD1; v_gene: TRBV19; CDR3nt: TGTGCCAGTAGTCCGGGACAGGGTGGGCAGCCCCAGCATTTT; CDR3aa: CASSPGQGGQPQHF
abundance: NA; j_gene: TRBJ1-6; d_gene: NA; v_gene: TRBV18; CDR3nt: TGTGCCAGCTCACCAAGGTTAGGGTTGGTTGATTCACCCCTCCACTTT; CDR3aa: CASSPRLGLVDSPLHF
abundance: NA; j_gene: TRBJ1-1; d_gene: TRBD1; v_gene: TRBV5-6; CDR3nt: TGTGCCAGCAGCTTGGCCAGGGGGAAGAACACTGAAGCTTTCTTT; CDR3aa: CASSLARGKNTEAFF
abundance: NA; j_gene: TRBJ1-4; d_gene: TRBD1; v_gene: TRBV25-1; CDR3nt: TGTGCCAGCAGTTCCGGGACAGGAGGTGAAAAACTGTTTTTT; CDR3aa: CASSSGTGGEKLFF
abundance: NA; j_gene: TRBJ1-1; d_gene: TRBD1; v_gene: TRBV4-2; CDR3nt: TGTGCCAGCAGCCAAGAGGTAGGGACAGGGATGTCTGAAGCTTTCTTT; CDR3aa: CASSQEVGTGMSEAFF
abundance: NA; j_gene: TRBJ1-4; d_gene: NA; v_gene: TRBV4-1; CDR3nt: TGCGCCAGCAGCCTAAGGGGAGCAATGCCTAATGAAAAACTGTTTTTT; CDR3aa: CASSLRGAMPNEKLFF
abundance: NA; j_gene: TRBJ2-5; d_gene: TRBD2; v_gene: TRBV18; CDR3nt: TGTGCCAGCTCACCCCGGCCTTGGGCAGCGGGGGGGCGAGAAGAGACCCAGTACTTC; CDR3aa: CASSPRPWAAGGREETQYF
abundance: NA; j_gene: TRBJ2-3; d_gene: TRBD2; v_gene: TRBV18; CDR3nt: TGTGCCAGCTCACCAGGACTAGCGGGCACAGATACGCAGTATTTT; CDR3aa: CASSPGLAGTDTQYF
abundance: NA; j_gene: TRBJ1-5; d_gene: TRBD1; v_gene: TRBV12-3/TRBV12-4; CDR3nt: TGTGCCAGCTCGGGACAGGGGGAACAGCCCCAGCATTTT; CDR3aa: CASSGQGEQPQHF
abundance: NA; j_gene: TRBJ2-7; d_gene: NA; v_gene: TRBV18; CDR3nt: TGTGCCAGCTCACCAAGGGGTCCATCTCCCTACGAGCAGTACTTC; CDR3aa: CASSPRGPSPYEQYF
abundance: NA; j_gene: TRBJ1-2; d_gene: TRBD1; v_gene: TRBV5-1; CDR3nt: TGCGCCAGCAGCAACTTAGGGACAGGGGGATTAGCCTACACCTTC; CDR3aa: CASSNLGTGGLAYTF
abundance: NA; j_gene: TRBJ1-5; d_gene: NA; v_gene: TRBV12-3/TRBV12-4; CDR3nt: TGTGCCAGCCACAGAGGGGATCAGCCCCAGCATTTT; CDR3aa: CASHRGDQPQHF
abundance: NA; j_gene: TRBJ1-1; d_gene: TRBD1; v_gene: TRBV28; CDR3nt: TGTGCCAGCAGTCGTGTGACAGGGCCTATGAACACTGAAGCTTTCTTT; CDR3aa: CASSRVTGPMNTEAFF